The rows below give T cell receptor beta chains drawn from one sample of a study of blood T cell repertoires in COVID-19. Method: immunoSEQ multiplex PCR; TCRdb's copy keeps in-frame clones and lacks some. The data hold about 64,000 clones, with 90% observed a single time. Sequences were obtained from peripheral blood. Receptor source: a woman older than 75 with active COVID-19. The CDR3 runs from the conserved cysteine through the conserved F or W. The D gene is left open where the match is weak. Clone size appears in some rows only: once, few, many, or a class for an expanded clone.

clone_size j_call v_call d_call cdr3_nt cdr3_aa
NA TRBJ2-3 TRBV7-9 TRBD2 TGTGCCAGCAGCGCAGGACTAGCGGGGACAGATACGCAGTATTTT CASSAGLAGTDTQYF
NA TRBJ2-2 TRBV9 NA TGTGCCAGCAGCGTAGAAGAGGGGGAAGACACCGGGGAGCTGTTTTTT CASSVEEGEDTGELFF
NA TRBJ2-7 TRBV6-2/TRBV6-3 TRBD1 TGTGCCAGCAGTTTCCCGAGGGGCCAGGGGGTCGCCTACGAGCAGTACTTC CASSFPRGQGVAYEQYF
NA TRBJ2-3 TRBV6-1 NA TGTGCCAGCAGTGAAGCGGTTGCGGAGCCAACAGGGACGCAGTATTTT CASSEAVAEPTGTQYF
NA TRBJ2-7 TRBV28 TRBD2 TGTGCCAGCAGTACACTAGCGGAATACGAGCAGTACTTC CASSTLAEYEQYF
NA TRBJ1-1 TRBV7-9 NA TGTGCCAGCAGCTGGGGTTTTAGCGGCACTGAAGCTTTCTTT CASSWGFSGTEAFF
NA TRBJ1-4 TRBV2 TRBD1 TGTGCCAGCAGCGGACAGGGCGCGGCTAATGAAAAACTGTTTTTT CASSGQGAANEKLFF
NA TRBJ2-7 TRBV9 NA TGTGCCAGCAGCGAGGCCGGGGACTCCTACGAGCAGTACTTC CASSEAGDSYEQYF
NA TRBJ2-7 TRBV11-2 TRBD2 TGTGCCAGCAGCCTGGGGACTAGCGGCAGTTGGGAGCAGTACTTC CASSLGTSGSWEQYF
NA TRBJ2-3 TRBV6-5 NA TGTGCCAGCACCGAATCCGGGACATTCACAGATACGCAGTATTTT CASTESGTFTDTQYF
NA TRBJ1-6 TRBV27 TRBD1 TGTGCCAGCAGTCGATATTCCCCTTACAGGGGGCAAAAGTATAATTCACCCCTCCACTTT CASSRYSPYRGQKYNSPLHF
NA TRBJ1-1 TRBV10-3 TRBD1 TGTGCCATCAGTAACGGACAGGGGCTGACTGAAGCTTTCTTT CAISNGQGLTEAFF
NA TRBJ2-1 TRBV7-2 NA TGTGCCAGCAGCGTCCGGGAGATTACCGGCAATGAGCAGTTCTTC CASSVREITGNEQFF
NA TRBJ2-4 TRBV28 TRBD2 TGTGCCAGCAGTCTAACGACTAGCGGGGGGGTCCATCAGTACTTC CASSLTTSGGVHQYF
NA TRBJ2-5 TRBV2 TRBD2 TGTGCCAGCAGTAAGTCGACTAGCGGTACGGCGGCCCAGTACTTC CASSKSTSGTAAQYF
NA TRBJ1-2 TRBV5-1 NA TGCGCCAGCAGCCTCCCCGGGACCCTAGCGGGCGGCTACACCTTC CASSLPGTLAGGYTF
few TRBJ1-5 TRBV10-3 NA TGTGCCATCAGTGAGACAGTAAGCAATCAGCCCCAGCATTTT CAISETVSNQPQHF
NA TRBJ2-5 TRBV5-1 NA TGCGCCAGCAGCTTGGACACGAGAGGTTCTCAAGAGACCCAGTACTTC CASSLDTRGSQETQYF
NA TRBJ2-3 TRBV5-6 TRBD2 TGTGCCAGCAGCTTTAGCGGGACTCGATCCACAGATACGCAGTATTTT CASSFSGTRSTDTQYF
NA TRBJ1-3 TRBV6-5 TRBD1 TGTGCCAGCAGCCGAGGACAGGGGGCTGGAAACACCATATATTTT CASSRGQGAGNTIYF
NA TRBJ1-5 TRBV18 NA TGTGCCAGCTCACCCTTAAGACAGACCTATAGCAATCAGCCCCAGCATTTT CASSPLRQTYSNQPQHF
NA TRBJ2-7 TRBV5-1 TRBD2 TGCGCCAGCAGCCCCCGCAGGAGCGGGGCCCCCCCCTACGAGCAGTACTTC CASSPRRSGAPPYEQYF
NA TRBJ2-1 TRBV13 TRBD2 TGTGCCAGCATGCGACTAGCGGGGTCGAGCTCCTACAATGAGCAGTTCTTC CASMRLAGSSSYNEQFF
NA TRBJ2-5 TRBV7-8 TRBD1 TGTGCCAGCAGACCACAGGGGCTTCGCCAAGAGACCCAGTACTTC CASRPQGLRQETQYF
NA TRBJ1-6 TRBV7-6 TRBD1 TGTGCCAGCAGCATGGGACAGGCGGGGTCACCCCTCCACTTT CASSMGQAGSPLHF
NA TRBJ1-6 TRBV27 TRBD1 TGTGCCAGCAGTCAGGACAGGGGTGCCAATTCACCCCTCCACTTT CASSQDRGANSPLHF
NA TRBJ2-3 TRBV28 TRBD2 TGTGCCAGCAGTTTAGGACTAGTAAGGCCAGATACGCAGTATTTT CASSLGLVRPDTQYF
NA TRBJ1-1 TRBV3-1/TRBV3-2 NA TGTGCCAGCAGCCGGACAGATACTGAAGCTTTCTTT CASSRTDTEAFF
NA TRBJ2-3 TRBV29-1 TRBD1 TGCAGCGTCTCCTCGACAGGGACCCCCACAGATACGCAGTATTTT CSVSSTGTPTDTQYF
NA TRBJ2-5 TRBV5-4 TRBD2 TGTGCCAGCAGCCCGAAAGGGACTAGCGGGATGAAAGAGACCCAGTACTTC CASSPKGTSGMKETQYF
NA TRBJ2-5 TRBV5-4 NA TGTGCCAGCAGCCCACAGGGTTTGGTGATACAAGAGACCCAGTACTTC CASSPQGLVIQETQYF
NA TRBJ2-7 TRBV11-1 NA TGTGCCAGCAGCACCGGGGTCTACCGATACGAGCAGTACTTC CASSTGVYRYEQYF
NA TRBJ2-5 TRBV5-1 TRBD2 TGCGCCAGCAGCCCCGGACTAGCGGGTGTCCAAGAGACCCAGTACTTC CASSPGLAGVQETQYF
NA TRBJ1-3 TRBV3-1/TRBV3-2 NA TGTGCCAGCAGCCAAGACAGGACTGGAAACACCATATATTTT CASSQDRTGNTIYF
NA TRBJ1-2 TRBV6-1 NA TGTGCCAGCAGTGAAGCCCGATCCCCTAGCTATGGCTACACCTTC CASSEARSPSYGYTF
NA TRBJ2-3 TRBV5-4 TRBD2 TGTGCCAGCAGCCGAACTAGCGGGGTGGGAGGAGATACGCAGTATTTT CASSRTSGVGGDTQYF
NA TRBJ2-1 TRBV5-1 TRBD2 TGCGCCAGCAGTCGGACGACTAGCGGGTACTCCTACAATGAGCAGTTCTTC CASSRTTSGYSYNEQFF
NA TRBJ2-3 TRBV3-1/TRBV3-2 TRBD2 TGTGCCAGCAGCCAAACCGCGGGCGGGGGGGCCACAGATACGCAGTATTTT CASSQTAGGGATDTQYF
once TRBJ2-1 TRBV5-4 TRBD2 TGTGCCAGCAGCTTGTCTGCTGTTAGCGGGAGGGATGAGCAGTTCTTC CASSLSAVSGRDEQFF
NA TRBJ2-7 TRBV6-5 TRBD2 TGTGCCAGCAGCCGAACTAGCGGGAGGTACGAGCAGTACTTC CASSRTSGRYEQYF